This T cell receptor beta chain was recovered during a study of blood T cell repertoires in COVID-19. Overall study context: Specimens from acute and convalescent COVID-19 originated in the United States, Italy and Spain. PBMCs, B-cell-depleted T cells, or T cells were the source of the cDNA or gDNA that made up the material.

Losses at the gene ends were 0 bases for V and 6 bases for J; bases not matched to a gene: 5. CDR3 size: 15 residues. Per the germline V gene, CDR1 is SGHRS and CDR2 is YFSETQ. As originally analysed: How many nucleated cells were present was estimated from reference gene primer amplification. Assay: immunoSEQ multiplex PCR; the TCRdb copy retains only in-frame clones and omits some. Clone size and the V and J calls come from that table; the DNA yielded D and trimming. The sample yields some 200,000 clones, about nine tenths seen once. The sequenced sample consisted of peripheral blood. The rearrangement joins TRBV5-1 to TRBJ2-7, with TRBD1 matching 11 bases. The source of this sequence is an elderly man with acute or convalescent COVID-19. CDR3 nucleotides: TGCGCCAGCAGCTTGGGCGGGACAGGGGGAGGCGAGCAGTACGTC. Translated, it gives CASSLGGTGGGEQYV.